This T cell receptor beta chain comes out of a study of T cell repertoires in cytomegalovirus infection. About the research overall: Carrying CMV and the relevant HLA type showed in public TCR beta signatures. General study findings and limits: Predominance within the ex vivo response was attributable to HLA-C-restricted CMV-specific TCR beta clonotypes.

Regarding this clonotype: The target antigen is unknown.

From the reads, TCRdb called clonotypes with MiXCR, one entry per CDR3 protein. The sample includes fewer than 1,000,000 distinct CDR3 sequences, less than 35% seen only once; the top ten take 11% to 15%. The sequencing used cultured CD8+ T cells from PBMCs, collected from culture after CMV antigen stimulation. The origin of this receptor is a human donor in good health (CMV status not recorded). Some clones in this sample may be carry-over from other donors' samples.

The CDR3 sequence is CASSLLTWLQGGSYNEQFF. The CDR3 DNA reads as TGTGCCAGCAGTTTATTAACCTGGTTGCAGGGGGGCTCCTACAATGAGCAGTTCTTC. The V gene is TRBV27, the J gene TRBJ2-1, with TRBD1 as a possible D gene (7 bases). The CDR3 contains 19 residues. Between the trimmed V and J ends, which lost 1 base and 0 bases, there was a span of 19 bases. Germline CDR1 is MNHEY and CDR2 is SMNVEV (reference sequence).